The following is a TCR beta chain sequence with its context. A much larger clone lies a single base off, so this may be a read error. The sample originates from a study of blood T cells in healthy people across ages. Sample-barcoded 5' priming and a J-beta primer mix drove a second PCR of about 7 to 12 cycles. MiXCR, applied by TCRdb to the 5' RACE reads, yields one record per CDR3 protein. This table has 590,000 or so distinct CDR3 sequences, about 28% appearing once. The germline gives CDR1 DFQATT, CDR2 SNEGSKA (reference sequence). The CDR3 spans 16 residues. This chain connects TRBV20-1 to TRBJ1-1; D gene unclear. Input material: blood. The source of this sequence is an elderly woman in good health. CDR3 amino acids: CGARDRRVSLNTEAFF. CDR3 bases: TGCGGTGCTAGAGATCGGAGGGTGAGTCTGAACACTGAAGCTTTCTTT.